This T cell receptor beta chain came from a study of T-cell memory formation after mild COVID-19. For the study at large: For the most part, TCR clusters were specific to one donor.

This clonotype was seen more than once but under ten times. V lost 5 bases to trimming and J lost 0 bases, with 11 bases between them. The CDR3 contains 15 residues. Germline lookup yields CDR1 SGHVS and CDR2 FNYEAQ. In TCRdb, the 5' RACE reads were re-called with MiXCR into one record per CDR3 protein. The sample has 200,000 to 250,000 distinct CDR3 sequences, under 30% seen once. The TCR sequence derives from an adult woman who had mild COVID-19 (a few samples of this study predate the infection). Cell type and time point are not known. The gene calls are TRBV7-6 and TRBJ1-3; D is ambiguous. Sequencing was done on a sample of PBMCs or a T cell subset sorted from them (not recorded which). The CDR3 spells CASSPTPSSGNTIYF. The CDR3 region has the DNA TGTGCCAGCAGCCCGACGCCCAGCTCTGGAAACACCATATATTTT.